The next 15 T cell receptor beta chains were all read from a single sample in a study of cytomegalovirus exposure and HLA in healthy donors. Clones were sequenced by immunoSEQ multiplex PCR, and TCRdb holds only the in-frame ones, with some missing. The table has approximately 65,000 clones, 92% seen once. The sequencing sample was made of PBMCs. The receptors were sampled from a young man in good health and CMV-seropositive.

This clone was observed once. The rearrangement joins TRBV30 to TRBJ1-1; D may be TRBD1 (6 bases). CDR1 is GTSNPN and CDR2 is SVGIG in the germline V gene (reference sequence). The germline V and J ends were trimmed by 8 bases and 5 bases, with 18 bases remaining between them. This CDR3 spans 13 amino acids. The CDR3 nucleotides are TGTGCCGGGACAAGTTTAGGAGGAACTGAAGCTTTCTTT. Translating it yields CAGTSLGGTEAFF.

The chain links TRBV5-1 to TRBJ2-7; 14 positions match TRBD2. Germline assignment: CDR1 SGHRS and CDR2 YFSETQ. The trim removed 4 bases at V and 5 bases at J, leaving 11 bases unmatched. CDR3 length: 17 amino acids. In nucleotides, the CDR3 is TGCGCCAGCAGCCTGGGGACTAGCGGGAGTCCCCCCAACGAGCAGTACTTC. Encoded protein: CASSLGTSGSPPNEQYF.

The V gene is TRBV27, the J gene TRBJ2-3, with D possibly TRBD1 on 5 matching bases. The germline V gene encodes CDR1 MNHEY and CDR2 SMNVEV (reference sequence). The CDR3 loop spans 12 amino acids. Trimming stripped 7 bases from V and 2 bases from J, with 7 bases between. CDR3 residues: CASIGDTDTQYF. The CDR3 DNA reads TGTGCCAGCATAGGGGACACAGATACGCAGTATTTT.

The chain combines TRBV23-1 with TRBJ2-5; D is uncertain. TRBV23-1 is flagged as an ORF with uncertain function. V shed 4 bases and J shed 4 bases, with 19 bases lying between them. There are 16 residues in the CDR3. The CDR3: CASSRYLVGCPETQYF. The CDR3 bases are TGCGCCAGCAGTCGGTACCTAGTTGGGTGCCCAGAGACCCAGTACTTC.

As DNA, the CDR3 is TGTGCCAGCAGAGAGACAGGGCTTGGGGAGACCCAGTACTTC. Translation gives CASRETGLGETQYF. V and J are TRBV28 and TRBJ2-5; TRBD1 matches 7 bases. The junction had 9 bases not matched to a gene; V was cut back by 6 bases and J by 5 bases. The V gene's germline CDR1 is MDHEN and CDR2 SYDVKM. The CDR3 has 14 residues.

The V call is TRBV30, the J call TRBJ2-5; tentative D call: TRBD1 (7 bases). The CDR3 has 15 amino acids. Germline CDR1 is GTSNPN and CDR2 is SVGIG (reference sequence). Trimming left V 8 bases short and J 0 bases short, with 19 bases between. The CDR3 loop reads CAGSAGQTYQETQYF. The DNA for the CDR3 is TGTGCCGGAAGCGCGGGACAGACGTACCAAGAGACCCAGTACTTC.

The chain links TRBV11-2 to TRBJ2-3; TRBD2 matches at 9 bases. J lost 2 bases, V lost 1 base, and 7 bases had no gene match. Germline CDR1 and CDR2: SGHAT and FQNNGV. This CDR3 contains 17 residues. The CDR3 protein is CASSLGVLAGPTDTQYF. For the CDR3, the DNA is TGTGCCAGCAGCTTAGGGGTCCTAGCGGGGCCCACAGATACGCAGTATTTT.

This chain joins TRBV2 and TRBJ1-4, with a weak D call TRBD1 (5 bases). Trimming took 0 bases from V and 2 from J, leaving 13 bases between them. The germline V gene encodes CDR1 SNHLY and CDR2 FYNNEI. This CDR3 is 17 amino acids long. CDR3 residues: CASSEALLGATNEKLFF. As DNA, the CDR3 is TGTGCCAGCAGTGAAGCGCTTCTTGGGGCTACTAATGAAAAACTGTTTTTT. Complete variable domain (other parts from reference TRBV2 and TRBJ1-4): EPEVTQTPSHQVTQMGQEVILRCVPISNHLYFYWYRQILGQKVEFLVSFYNNEISEKSEIFDDQFSVERPDGSNFTLKIRSTKLEDSAMYFCASSEALLGATNEKLFFGSGTQLSVL.

This clone has a single count. The chain recombines TRBV25-1 with TRBJ1-5; D is unclear. The germline V gene has CDR1 MGHDK and CDR2 SYGVNS. Trimming left V 5 bases short and J 3 bases short, with 20 bases between. The CDR3 totals 17 residues. The DNA of the CDR3 is TGTGCCAGCAGTCCATCACACGGGGTCGAGGTCAATCAGCCCCAGCATTTT. This encodes CASSPSHGVEVNQPQHF.

This rearrangement joins TRBV18 to TRBJ2-5; TRBD1 agrees at 8 bases. Germline CDR1 KGHSH, CDR2 LQKENI. The ends lost 3 bases at V and 1 base at J; junction bases unmatched: 7. The CDR3 loop spans 16 amino acids. The CDR3 DNA sequence: TGTGCCAGCTCACCCCTAGGGGGGACAGGCCAAGAGACCCAGTACTTC. Amino acids: CASSPLGGTGQETQYF.

The chain joins TRBV7-9 to TRBJ1-3; D unclear. The CDR3 sequence is 17 residues long. The germline V gene encodes CDR1 SEHNR and CDR2 FQNEAQ (reference sequence). V dropped 0 bases and J dropped 0 bases, with 12 bases sitting between them. CDR3 sequence: CASSLARAAYSGNTIYF. CDR3 nucleotide sequence: TGTGCCAGCAGCTTAGCGCGCGCTGCTTACTCTGGAAACACCATATATTTT.

This chain uses TRBV11-1 with TRBJ2-7; D perhaps matches TRBD2 (6 bases). The CDR3 loop spans 15 amino acids. The V end was cut by 3 bases, the J end by 6 bases, with 18 bases between. Germline values: CDR1 SGHAT, CDR2 FQDESV (reference sequence). CDR3 nucleotide sequence: TGTGCCAGCAGCTTGGCGGGGCGTTCAGCGTTCGAGCAGTACTTC. As protein: CASSLAGRSAFEQYF.

The V and J genes are TRBV11-2 and TRBJ1-1; D remains unclear. This CDR3 is 14 amino acids long. Between the trimmed V and J ends, which lost 0 bases and 2 bases, there was a span of 7 bases. Germline CDR1 and CDR2: SGHAT and FQNNGV. The CDR3 is CASSLETRNTEAFF. The DNA of the CDR3 is TGTGCCAGCAGCTTAGAGACACGAAACACTGAAGCTTTCTTT.

The chain uses TRBV18 and TRBJ1-2; 11 positions match TRBD1. CDR1 is KGHSH and CDR2 is LQKENI in the germline V gene. V trimming: 5 bases; J trimming: 3 bases; junction bases outside the gene matches: 11. The CDR3 is 17 residues long. The CDR3 sequence is CASSSPQGQGEYYGYTF. The CDR3 DNA reads TGTGCCAGCTCATCTCCTCAGGGACAGGGGGAATACTATGGCTACACCTTC.

The J gene is TRBJ2-1, the V gene TRBV29-1; TRBD2 matches 12 bases. Germline CDR1 and CDR2: SQVTM and ANQGSEA. The length of the CDR3 is 15 residues. The V segment lost 4 bases and the J segment 14 bases; nucleotides outside the gene matches: 15. CDR3 sequence: CSVGPRTSGRHSEFF. Written as DNA, the CDR3 is TGCAGCGTTGGACCTCGAACTAGCGGGAGGCATTCTGAGTTCTTC.